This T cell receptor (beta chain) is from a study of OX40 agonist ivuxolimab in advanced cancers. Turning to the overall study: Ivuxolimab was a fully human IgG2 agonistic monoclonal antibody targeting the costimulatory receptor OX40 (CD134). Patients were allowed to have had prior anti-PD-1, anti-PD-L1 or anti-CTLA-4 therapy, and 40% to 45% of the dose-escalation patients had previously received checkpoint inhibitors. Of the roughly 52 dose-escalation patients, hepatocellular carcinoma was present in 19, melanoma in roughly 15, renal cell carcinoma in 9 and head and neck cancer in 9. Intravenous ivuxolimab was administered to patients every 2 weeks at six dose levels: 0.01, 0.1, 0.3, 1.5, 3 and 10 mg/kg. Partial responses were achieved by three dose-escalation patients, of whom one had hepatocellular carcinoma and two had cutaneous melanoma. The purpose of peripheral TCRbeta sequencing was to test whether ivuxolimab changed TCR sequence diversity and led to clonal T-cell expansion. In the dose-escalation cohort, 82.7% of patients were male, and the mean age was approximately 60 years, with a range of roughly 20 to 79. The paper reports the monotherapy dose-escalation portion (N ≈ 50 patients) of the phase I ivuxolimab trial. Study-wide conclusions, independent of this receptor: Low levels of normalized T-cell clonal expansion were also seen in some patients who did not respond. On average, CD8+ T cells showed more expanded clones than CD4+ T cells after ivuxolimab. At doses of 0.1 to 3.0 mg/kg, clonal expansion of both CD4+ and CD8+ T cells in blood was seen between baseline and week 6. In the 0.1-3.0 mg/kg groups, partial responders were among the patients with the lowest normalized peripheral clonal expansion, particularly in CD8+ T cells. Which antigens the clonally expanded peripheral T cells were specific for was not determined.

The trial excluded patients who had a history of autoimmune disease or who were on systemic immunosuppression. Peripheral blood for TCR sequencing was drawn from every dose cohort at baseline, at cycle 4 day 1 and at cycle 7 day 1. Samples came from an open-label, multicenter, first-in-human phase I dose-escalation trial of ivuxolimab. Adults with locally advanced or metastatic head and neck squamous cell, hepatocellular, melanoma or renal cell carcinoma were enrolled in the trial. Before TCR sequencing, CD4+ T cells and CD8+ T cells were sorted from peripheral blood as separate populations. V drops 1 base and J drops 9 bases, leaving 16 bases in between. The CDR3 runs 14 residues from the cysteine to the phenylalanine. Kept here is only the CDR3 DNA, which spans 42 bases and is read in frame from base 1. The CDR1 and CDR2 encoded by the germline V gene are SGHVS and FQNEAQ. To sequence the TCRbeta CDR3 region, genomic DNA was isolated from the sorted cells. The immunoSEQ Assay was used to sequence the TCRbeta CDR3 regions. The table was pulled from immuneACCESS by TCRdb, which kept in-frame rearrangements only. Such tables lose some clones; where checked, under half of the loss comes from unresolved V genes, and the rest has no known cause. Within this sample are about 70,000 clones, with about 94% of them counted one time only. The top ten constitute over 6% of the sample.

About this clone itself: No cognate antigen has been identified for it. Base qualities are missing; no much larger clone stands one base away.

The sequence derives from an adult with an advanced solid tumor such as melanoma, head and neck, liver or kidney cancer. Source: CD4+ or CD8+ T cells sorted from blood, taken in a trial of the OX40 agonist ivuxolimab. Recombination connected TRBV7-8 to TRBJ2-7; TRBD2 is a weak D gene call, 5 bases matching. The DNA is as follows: TGTGCCAGCAGCTTAGTACCGGAGGCAAGCGGGCAGTACTTC. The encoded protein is CASSLVPEASGQYF.